The source of this TCR beta chain is a study of cytomegalovirus exposure and HLA in healthy donors. In the study overall: Later analysis reported that the approximately 110 validation repertoires shared the platform of the approximately 620 first-cohort repertoires.

Findings and caveats of the study: TCR clusters originating in the first cohort tended to co-occur in the approximately 130 validation repertoires, according to a later analysis. Researchers catalogued roughly 170 TCR beta chains as cytomegalovirus-associated.

Concerning this clone: Its target is unknown.

Germline assignment: CDR1 SGHTA and CDR2 FQGNSA. V lost 0 bases, J lost 7 bases, and 4 bases stayed unmatched. The CDR3 extends over 15 amino acids. The table came from immunoSEQ multiplex PCR; TCRdb's copy has only in-frame clones and leaves some out. The sample includes approximately 170,000 clones, about four fifths of them seen just once. The source material was PBMCs. This clonotype was sampled from a man aged 30-40 years in good health and CMV-seropositive. The chain recombines TRBV7-2 with TRBJ2-1; 9 bases fit TRBD2. This chain's CDR3 is CASSLASGGSNEQFF. The CDR3 DNA sequence: TGTGCCAGCAGCTTAGCCAGCGGGGGGAGTAATGAGCAGTTCTTC.